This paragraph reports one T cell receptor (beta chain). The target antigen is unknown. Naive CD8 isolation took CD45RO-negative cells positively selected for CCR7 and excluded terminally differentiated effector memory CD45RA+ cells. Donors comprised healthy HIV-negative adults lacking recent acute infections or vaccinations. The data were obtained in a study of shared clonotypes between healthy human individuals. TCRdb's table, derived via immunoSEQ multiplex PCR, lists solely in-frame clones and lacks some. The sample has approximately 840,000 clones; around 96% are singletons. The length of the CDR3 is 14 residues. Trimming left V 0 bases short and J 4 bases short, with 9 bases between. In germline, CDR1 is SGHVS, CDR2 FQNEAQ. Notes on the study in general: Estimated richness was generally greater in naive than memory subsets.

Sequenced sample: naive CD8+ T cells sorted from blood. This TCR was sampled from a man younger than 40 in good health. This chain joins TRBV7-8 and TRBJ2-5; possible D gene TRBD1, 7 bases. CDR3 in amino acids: CASSLAQGGETQYF. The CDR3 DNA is TGTGCCAGCAGCTTAGCGCAGGGGGGAGAGACCCAGTACTTC.